These 7 T cell receptor beta chains share one sample of origin, sequenced in a study of OX40 agonist ivuxolimab in advanced cancers. Clones were read by immunoSEQ multiplex PCR, and TCRdb kept only the in-frame ones, dropping some. The sample shows approximately 15,000 clones, roughly three quarters of them seen only once. This specimen consisted of CD4+ or CD8+ T cells sorted from blood, obtained in a trial of the OX40 agonist ivuxolimab. These receptors came from an adult with an advanced solid tumor such as melanoma, head and neck, liver or kidney cancer.

The J gene is TRBJ1-1, the V gene TRBV5-4; no clear D. The V end was cut by 0 bases, the J end by 5 bases, with 8 bases between. The CDR3 is 13 amino acids. Germline V gene sequence: CDR1 SGHNT, CDR2 YYREEE (reference sequence). CDR3 amino acids: CASSLALSTEAFF. The CDR3 DNA reads as TGTGCCAGCAGCTTGGCCCTTTCAACTGAAGCTTTCTTT.

This chain links TRBV7-6 with TRBJ2-7, with D possibly TRBD2 on 6 matching bases. Germline-derived CDR1 and CDR2 are SGHVS and FNYEAQ. The CDR3 length is 13 residues. Trimming took off 5 bases at V and 4 bases at J, with 12 bases between the two ends. In DNA, the CDR3 is TGTGCCAGCAGCCGAGACGGGAGTTACGAGCAGTACTTC. Encoded protein: CASSRDGSYEQYF.

The chain carries TRBV10-2 and TRBJ2-7; D unresolved. CDR1 WSHSY and CDR2 SAAADI come from the germline V gene. The V end was cut by 5 bases, the J end by 2 bases, with 4 bases between. The CDR3 has 11 residues. Written as DNA, the CDR3 is TGCGCCAGCAGTATGACCTACGAGCAGTACTTC. The encoded protein is CASSMTYEQYF.

CDR3 nucleotides: TGTGCCAGCGCTAACAAGGGGAACACTGAAGCTTTCTTT. It codes for CASANKGNTEAFF. The chain carries TRBV6-4 and TRBJ1-1, with D unclear. Germline V lookup: CDR1 MRHNA, CDR2 SNTAGT. V gave up 8 bases and J gave up 1 base, with 11 bases separating them. This CDR3 has 13 residues.

This clone has just a few counts. The rearrangement links TRBV30 to TRBJ2-2; D uncertain. Trimming removed 0 bases from V and 5 bases from J, with 7 bases in between. Germline V gives CDR1 GTSNPN, CDR2 SVGIG (reference sequence). The CDR3 spans 13 residues. CDR3: CAWSVVDTGELFF. CDR3 bases: TGTGCCTGGAGTGTAGTGGATACCGGGGAGCTGTTTTTT.

DNA for the CDR3: TGTGCCACCTCGGGGGGGATATCGAACACCGGGGAGCTGTTTTTT. Residues: CATSGGISNTGELFF. This chain links TRBV10-3 with TRBJ2-2; 8 positions match TRBD2. Germline V gives CDR1 ENHRY, CDR2 SYGVKD. The CDR3 totals 15 residues. V lost 10 bases to trimming and J lost 0 bases; unmatched junction nucleotides: 7.

The chain employs TRBV25-1 and TRBJ1-4; the D is unclear. From germline, CDR1 is MGHDK and CDR2 SYGVNS. V lost 1 base, J lost 4 bases, and 7 bases lay in between. The CDR3 covers 14 residues. Here the CDR3 DNA reads TGTGCCAGCAGTGAATGGGAGAATAATGAAAAACTGTTTTTT. Encoded protein: CASSEWENNEKLFF.